The rows below give T cell receptor beta chains drawn from one sample of a study of cytomegalovirus exposure and HLA in healthy donors. Here immunoSEQ multiplex PCR was the method, and the copy in TCRdb shows in-frame clones only, minus some. The data contain around 61,000 clones, approximately 64% of them singletons. Sequenced sample: PBMCs. Every receptor here comes from a man between 35 and 55 years old in good health and CMV-seropositive. CDR3s include the opening cysteine and the closing phenylalanine or tryptophan. A D gene is named only where the DNA matches it firmly. The size of a clone is reported for some rows only, either as once, few or many, or as a class for expanded clones.

len	j_gene	d_gene	abundance	v_gene	CDR3nt	CDR3aa
15	TRBJ2-3	.	.	TRBV6-5	TGTGCCAGCAGTACTCTAGACAGTAGCACAGATACGCAGTATTTT	CASSTLDSSTDTQYF
17	TRBJ2-7	.	.	TRBV4-2	TGTGCCAGCAGCCAGGTGGGAGGATCCCAAACTCCCTACGAGCAGTACTTC	CASSQVGGSQTPYEQYF
14	TRBJ1-5	TRBD1	.	TRBV27	TGTGCCAGCAGTTCGACAGGGGAGGGTCAGCCCCAGCATTTT	CASSSTGEGQPQHF
15	TRBJ2-5	.	.	TRBV18	TGTGCCAGCTCAGGAGGGGGGGTCGGCCAAGAGACCCAGTACTTC	CASSGGGVGQETQYF
16	TRBJ1-3	.	.	TRBV4-1	TGCGCCAGCAGCCAAGAGACAGTCTTCTCTGGAAACACCATATATTTT	CASSQETVFSGNTIYF
15	TRBJ2-2	TRBD1	.	TRBV7-8	TGTGCCAGCATCGCCGGGACAGGGGGTATTAGGGAGCTGTTTTTT	CASIAGTGGIRELFF
12	TRBJ2-7	.	.	TRBV6-1	TGTGCCAGCAGTAGGGCCGGGGGCGAGCAGTACTTC	CASSRAGGEQYF
14	TRBJ1-2	TRBD1	medium-sized	TRBV5-4	TGTGCCAGCAGCTGGGGGGACAGCCTCTATGGCTACACCTTC	CASSWGDSLYGYTF
15	TRBJ2-1	TRBD2	once	TRBV5-1	TGCGCCAGCAGCTTGAGTAGCGGGGTGAACAATGAGCAGTTCTTC	CASSLSSGVNNEQFF
15	TRBJ2-1	.	.	TRBV6-5	TGTGCCAGCAGGACCGACACGCGCCCCTACAATGAGCAGTTCTTC	CASRTDTRPYNEQFF
15	TRBJ2-1	TRBD2	.	TRBV18	TGTGCCAGCTCACTAGGGACTAGCGTAAACAATGAGCAGTTCTTC	CASSLGTSVNNEQFF
15	TRBJ1-3	.	.	TRBV27	TGTGCCAGCAGTTTAAGCCAGGGTGCTGGAAACACCATATATTTT	CASSLSQGAGNTIYF
16	TRBJ1-5	TRBD1	few	TRBV7-2	TGTGCCAGCAGCGCCGAGGGACAGGGGACCTTCAGGCCCCAGCATTTT	CASSAEGQGTFRPQHF
15	TRBJ2-3	.	once	TRBV5-1	TGCGCCAGCAGCACACGGGGGTGGTTTACAGATACGCAGTATTTT	CASSTRGWFTDTQYF
14	TRBJ2-3	TRBD2	.	TRBV2	TGTGCCAGCAAGAGCGGGGCCCGGGTAGATACGCAGTATTTT	CASKSGARVDTQYF
17	TRBJ2-2	.	.	TRBV6-1	TGTGCCAGCAGTGAAGCTACCCTATGGGCAGGGCCCGGGGAGCTGTTTTTT	CASSEATLWAGPGELFF
14	TRBJ1-2	.	.	TRBV6-1	TGTGCCAGCAGTTTCAAGGCGGGGAGCTATGGCTACACCTTC	CASSFKAGSYGYTF
14	TRBJ2-5	.	.	TRBV2	TGTGCCAGCAGTGAGGGGGCCCCCGGGGAGACCCAGTACTTC	CASSEGAPGETQYF
18	TRBJ2-5	TRBD2	once	TRBV27	TGTGCCAGCAGTTTTGGAGCGGGGGGGCGCCGTGCCCAAGAGACCCAGTACTTC	CASSFGAGGRRAQETQYF
15	TRBJ2-5	TRBD2	.	TRBV7-9	TGTGCCAGCAGCTTAAACGGCGGGAGTGGAGAGACCCAGTACTTC	CASSLNGGSGETQYF
15	TRBJ2-1	TRBD2	once	TRBV4-2	TGTGCCAGCAGCCCGGGACTAGCGGACCACAATGAGCAGTTCTTC	CASSPGLADHNEQFF
15	TRBJ2-3	.	.	TRBV11-2	TGTGCCAGCAGCTTTTGGGGGGACAGCACAGATACGCAGTATTTT	CASSFWGDSTDTQYF
8	TRBJ1-2	.	few	TRBV7-7	TGTGCCGAAAGAAGGGGTCCCTTC	CAERRGPF
13	TRBJ1-2	TRBD1	few	TRBV29-1	TGCAGCGTTGAAGGTCACAGGGGGCAAGGCTACACCTTC	CSVEGHRGQGYTF
15	TRBJ2-7	.	.	TRBV7-8	TGTGCCAGCAGCCAACCGGGTGGGGGGGCTCACGAGCAGTACTTC	CASSQPGGGAHEQYF
15	TRBJ1-2	.	few	TRBV28	TGTGCCAGCAGTCTGGGGGGGGCAGGAAACTATGGCTACACCTTC	CASSLGGAGNYGYTF
15	TRBJ2-7	TRBD2	once	TRBV30	TGTGCCTGGAGTGTAGGAGGACTAGCGGGTGAAAGAGGATACTTC	CAWSVGGLAGERGYF
17	TRBJ1-5	.	few	TRBV7-2	TGTGCCAGCAGCCCCCGCGGGGGTGCATATAGCAATCAGCCCCAGCATTTT	CASSPRGGAYSNQPQHF
14	TRBJ2-7	TRBD1	.	TRBV5-1	TGCGCCAGCAGCTCGGGACAGGGGGCTCACGAGCAGTACTTC	CASSSGQGAHEQYF
15	TRBJ2-3	.	.	TRBV6-4	TGTGCCAGCAGTGACAGGGCGGGCAGCACAGATACGCAGTATTTT	CASSDRAGSTDTQYF
14	TRBJ1-2	.	.	TRBV15	TGTGCCACCAGCAGAGACCCCGCCCCCAGTGGCTACACCTTC	CATSRDPAPSGYTF
15	TRBJ1-4	.	.	TRBV25-1	TGTGCCAGCAGTGAAACAAGTGCAACTAATGAAAAACTGTTTTTT	CASSETSATNEKLFF
15	TRBJ1-1	.	.	TRBV6-5	TGTGCCAGCAGGACTAGCCTTTGGGGGAACACTGAAGCTTTCTTT	CASRTSLWGNTEAFF
14	TRBJ1-1	.	.	TRBV5-6	TGTGCCAGCAGCCTCCAGGAACAAGGGGGGGGAGCTTTCTTT	CASSLQEQGGGAFF
11	TRBJ2-3	.	.	TRBV30	TGTGCCTGGAGTGAGGGGCCGGGGCAGTATTTT	CAWSEGPGQYF
14	TRBJ1-2	.	once	TRBV29-1	TGCAGCGTGTCTGGGGGGTGGACTAACTATGGCTACACCTTC	CSVSGGWTNYGYTF
12	TRBJ2-7	.	.	TRBV7-2	TGTGCCAGCAGCACTAGCTCCTACGAGCAGTACTTC	CASSTSSYEQYF
19	TRBJ1-3	.	few	TRBV5-5	TGTGCCAGCAGCTGGGGCCCCGACAGGCGGCTCCACTCTGGAAACACCATATATTTT	CASSWGPDRRLHSGNTIYF
14	TRBJ2-7	.	.	TRBV5-6	TGTGCCAGCAGCTTGGGACTCCTATCCCAGGAGCAGTACTTC	CASSLGLLSQEQYF
15	TRBJ1-1	.	.	TRBV30	TGTGCCTGGAGTATAGTCCAGGGTACAGTGACTGAAGCTTTCTTT	CAWSIVQGTVTEAFF
14	TRBJ2-7	.	few	TRBV6-6	TGTGCCAGCAGTTGGTCCCAGCGGAGGGACGAGCAGTACTTC	CASSWSQRRDEQYF